The clone carrying this T cell receptor beta chain was detected ten times or more. Alpha and beta constant-region primers primed reverse transcription of around 550 ng RNA. Using multiplexing indices, alpha and beta chain libraries were generated apart by chain-specific third strand synthesis. One entry per CDR3 protein, called by TCRdb with MiXCR from the 5' RACE reads. The repertoire has some 9,800 distinct CDR3 sequences, approximately 8% of them found once; the top ten carry roughly 3.6%. The data derive from a study of HIV-infected patients and healthy controls. With V trimmed by 5 bases and J by 3 bases, 3 bases remained unmatched. Germline V gene lookup returns CDR1 SEHNR and CDR2 FQNEAQ (reference sequence). The CDR3 extends over 14 amino acids. No cell fractionation was done, so the repertoire covers all unsorted peripheral blood T cells.

The clonotype originates from an adult in good health. The genes are TRBV7-9 and TRBJ1-4; 7 nucleotides align to TRBD1. Sequencing input: blood. CDR3 protein: CASSGDSANEKLFF. In DNA, the CDR3 is TGTGCCAGCAGCGGGGACAGCGCTAATGAAAAACTGTTTTTT. The whole variable domain, remainder taken from reference TRBV7-9 and TRBJ1-4, is DTGVSQNPRHKITKRGQNVTFRCDPISEHNRLYWYRQTLGQGPEFLTYFQNEAQLEKSRLLSDRFSAERPKGSFSTLEIQRTEQGDSAMYLCASSGDSANEKLFFGSGTQLSVL.